The source of this TCR beta chain is a study of shared clonotypes between healthy human individuals. Per the study methods: Owing to the provision of junction-only sequences devoid of quality scores by immunoSEQ, filtering differed. Only in-frame clones appear in the TCRdb table, and some are missing; sequencing was by immunoSEQ multiplex PCR. V and J calls plus clone size are reproduced from that table; the DNA served to infer D and trimming. The repertoire holds about half a million clones, with about four fifths as singletons. The V end was cut by 0 bases, the J end by 11 bases, with 13 bases between. The CDR3 has 12 residues. Germline V gene data show CDR1 as GTSNPN and CDR2 as SVGIG (reference sequence).

Source material: PBMCs. This TCR came from a woman between 35 and 50 years old in good health. Some clones in this sample may be carry-over from other donors' samples. The chain employs TRBV30 and TRBJ2-5; no definite D call. CDR3 loop: CAWSVFSSLQYF. The CDR3 DNA is TGTGCCTGGAGTGTATTCTCCTCATTGCAGTACTTC. The full variable domain, completed using reference TRBV30 and TRBJ2-5, is SQTIHQWPATLVQPVGSPLSLECTVEGTSNPNLYWYRQAAGRGLQLLFYSVGIGQISSEVPQNLSASRPQDRQFILSSKKLLLSDSGFYLCAWSVFSSLQYFGPGTRLLVL.